This TCR beta chain originates from a study of blood T cell repertoires in COVID-19. The wider study: The samples span acute and convalescent COVID-19 from the United States, Italy and Spain.

In the study's own analysis: Reference gene primer amplification gave estimated nucleated cell counts. Data came from immunoSEQ multiplex PCR; TCRdb stores just in-frame clones and leaves some out. V and J calls and clone size are copied from that table; D and trimming were computed from the DNA. The sample yields 200,000 to 250,000 clones, over 75% seen once. Germline CDR1 and CDR2: MNHEY and SVGEGT. Trimming took 6 bases from V and 0 from J; bases not matched to a gene: 11. CDR3 length: 16 residues. Source material: peripheral blood. The chain recombines TRBV6-2 or TRBV6-3 with TRBJ2-7; 7 bases fit TRBD2. This clonotype was sampled from a man older than 75 with acute or convalescent COVID-19. Here the CDR3 reads CASSKPWAGASYEQYV. CDR3 nucleotides: TGTGCCAGCAGCAAACCATGGGCGGGAGCCTCCTACGAGCAGTACGTC.